Included here is one T cell receptor (beta chain) sequence, with context. In germline, CDR1 is MGHRA, CDR2 YSYEKL. CDR3 size: 12 residues. V lost 1 base to trimming and J lost 5 bases, with 3 bases between them. The data are from a study of shared clonotypes between healthy human individuals. The authors distributed each subset's genomic DNA evenly over several immunoSEQ plates. The assay was immunoSEQ multiplex PCR, and TCRdb's table has in-frame clones only and misses some. The table shows approximately 980,000 clones, with more than 75% occurring only once. This clonotype was sampled from a man aged 18 to 30 in good health. This rearrangement joins TRBV4-1 to TRBJ2-1; no definite D call. The sample comprised memory CD4+ T cells sorted from blood. The subset was: CD45RA-negative fraction. The CDR3 DNA reads TGCGCCAGCAGCCAAGCGAACAATGAGCAGTTCTTC. Translated, it gives CASSQANNEQFF.